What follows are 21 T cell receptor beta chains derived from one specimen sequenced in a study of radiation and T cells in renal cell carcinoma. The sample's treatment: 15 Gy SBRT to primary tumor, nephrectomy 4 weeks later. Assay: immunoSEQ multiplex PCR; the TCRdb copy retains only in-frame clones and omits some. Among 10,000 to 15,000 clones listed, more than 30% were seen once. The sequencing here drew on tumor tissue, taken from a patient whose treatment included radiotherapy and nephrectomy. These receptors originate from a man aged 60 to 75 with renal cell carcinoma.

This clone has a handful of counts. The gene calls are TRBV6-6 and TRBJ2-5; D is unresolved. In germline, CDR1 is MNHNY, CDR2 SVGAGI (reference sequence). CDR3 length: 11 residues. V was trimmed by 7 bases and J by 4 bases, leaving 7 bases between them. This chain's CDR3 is CASTTGETQYF. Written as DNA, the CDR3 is TGTGCCAGCACGACGGGAGAGACCCAGTACTTC.

The CDR3 DNA reads TGTGCCAGCAGCGTAGGGCTAGCCGGACAGGGGAACACTGAAGCTTTCTTT. Translated: CASSVGLAGQGNTEAFF. The J gene is TRBJ1-1, the V gene TRBV9; TRBD1 matches 8 bases. This CDR3 is built from 17 residues. Trimming removed 0 bases from V and 1 base from J; junction bases left unmatched: 8. In germline, CDR1 is SGDLS, CDR2 YYNGEE.

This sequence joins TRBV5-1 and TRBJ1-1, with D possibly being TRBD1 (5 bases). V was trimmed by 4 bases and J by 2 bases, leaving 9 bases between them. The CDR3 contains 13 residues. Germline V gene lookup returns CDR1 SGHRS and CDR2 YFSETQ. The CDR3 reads CASSGDGNTEAFF. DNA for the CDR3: TGCGCCAGCAGCGGGGACGGCAACACTGAAGCTTTCTTT.

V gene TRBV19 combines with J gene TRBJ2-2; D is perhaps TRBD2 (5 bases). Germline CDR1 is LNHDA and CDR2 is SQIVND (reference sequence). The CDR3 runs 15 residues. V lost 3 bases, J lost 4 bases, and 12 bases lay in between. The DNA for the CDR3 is TGTGCCAGTAGTATCGGGCTAGCCGTCACCGGGGAGCTGTTTTTT. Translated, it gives CASSIGLAVTGELFF.

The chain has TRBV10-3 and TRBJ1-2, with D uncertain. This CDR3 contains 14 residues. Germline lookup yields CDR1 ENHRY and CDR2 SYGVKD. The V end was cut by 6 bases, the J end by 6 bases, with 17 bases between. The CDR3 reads CAISKDGVQDGYTF. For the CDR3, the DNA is TGTGCCATCAGCAAGGACGGTGTCCAGGATGGCTACACCTTC.

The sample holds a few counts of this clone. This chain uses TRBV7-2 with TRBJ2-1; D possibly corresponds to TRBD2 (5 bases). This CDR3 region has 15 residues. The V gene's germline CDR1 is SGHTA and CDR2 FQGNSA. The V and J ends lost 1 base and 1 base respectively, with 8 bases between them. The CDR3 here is CASSLVRGSYNEQFF. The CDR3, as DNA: TGTGCCAGCAGCTTAGTACGGGGATCCTACAATGAGCAGTTCTTC. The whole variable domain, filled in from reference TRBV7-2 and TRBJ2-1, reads GAGVSQSPSNKVTEKGKDVELRCDPISGHTALYWYRQSLGQGLEFLIYFQGNSAPDKSGLPSDRFSAERTGGSVSTLTIQRTQQEDSAVYLCASSLVRGSYNEQFFGPGTRLTVL.

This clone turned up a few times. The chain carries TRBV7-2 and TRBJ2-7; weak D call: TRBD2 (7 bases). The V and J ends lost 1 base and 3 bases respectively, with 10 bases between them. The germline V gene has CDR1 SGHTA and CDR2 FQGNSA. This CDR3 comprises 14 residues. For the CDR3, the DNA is TGTGCCAGCAGCTTAGGGGGGGGCAGCTACGAGCAGTACTTC. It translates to CASSLGGGSYEQYF. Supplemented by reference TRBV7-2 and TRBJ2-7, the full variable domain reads GAGVSQSPSNKVTEKGKDVELRCDPISGHTALYWYRQSLGQGLEFLIYFQGNSAPDKSGLPSDRFSAERTGGSVSTLTIQRTQQEDSAVYLCASSLGGGSYEQYFGPGTRLTVT.

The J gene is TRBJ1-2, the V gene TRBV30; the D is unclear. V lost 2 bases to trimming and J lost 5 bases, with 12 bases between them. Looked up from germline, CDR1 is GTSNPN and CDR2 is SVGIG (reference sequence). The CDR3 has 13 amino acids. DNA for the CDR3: TGTGCCTGGAGTTTGGAGGGAAAATATGGCTACACCTTC. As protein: CAWSLEGKYGYTF.

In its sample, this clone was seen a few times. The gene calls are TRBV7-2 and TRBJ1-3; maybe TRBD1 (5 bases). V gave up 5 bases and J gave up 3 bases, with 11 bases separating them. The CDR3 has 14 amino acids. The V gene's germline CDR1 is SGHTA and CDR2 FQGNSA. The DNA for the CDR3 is TGTGCCAGCAGCGTTGACAGAGGTGGAAACACCATATATTTT. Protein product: CASSVDRGGNTIYF. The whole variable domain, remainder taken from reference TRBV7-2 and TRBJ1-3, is GAGVSQSPSNKVTEKGKDVELRCDPISGHTALYWYRQSLGQGLEFLIYFQGNSAPDKSGLPSDRFSAERTGGSVSTLTIQRTQQEDSAVYLCASSVDRGGNTIYFGEGSWLTVV.

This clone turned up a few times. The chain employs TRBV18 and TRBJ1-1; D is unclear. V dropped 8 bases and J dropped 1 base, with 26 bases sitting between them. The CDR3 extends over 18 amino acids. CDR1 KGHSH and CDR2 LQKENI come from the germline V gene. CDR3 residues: CASPNYQARTAKNTEAFF. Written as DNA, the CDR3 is TGTGCCAGCCCGAACTACCAGGCGCGTACAGCTAAGAACACTGAAGCTTTCTTT.

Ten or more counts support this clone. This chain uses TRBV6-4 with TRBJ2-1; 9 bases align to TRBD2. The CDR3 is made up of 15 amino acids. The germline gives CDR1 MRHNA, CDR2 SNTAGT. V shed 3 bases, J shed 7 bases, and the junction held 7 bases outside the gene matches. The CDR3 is CASSESLAGLNEQFF. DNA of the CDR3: TGTGCCAGCAGTGAGTCACTAGCGGGCCTTAATGAGCAGTTCTTC.

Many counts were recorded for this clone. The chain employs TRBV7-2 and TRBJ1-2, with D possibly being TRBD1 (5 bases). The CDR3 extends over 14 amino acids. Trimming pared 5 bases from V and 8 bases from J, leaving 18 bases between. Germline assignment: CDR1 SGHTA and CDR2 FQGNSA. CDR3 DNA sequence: TGTGCCAGCAGCCCAGGGTCGGCAGCTCTGGGCTACACCTTC. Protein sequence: CASSPGSAALGYTF.

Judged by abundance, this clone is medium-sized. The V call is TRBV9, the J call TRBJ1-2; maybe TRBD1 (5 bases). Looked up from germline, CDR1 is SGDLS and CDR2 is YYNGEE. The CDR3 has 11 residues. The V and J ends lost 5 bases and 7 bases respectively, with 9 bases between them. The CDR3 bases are TGTGCCAGCAGAGGGGAGCTTGGCTACACCTTC. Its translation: CASRGELGYTF.

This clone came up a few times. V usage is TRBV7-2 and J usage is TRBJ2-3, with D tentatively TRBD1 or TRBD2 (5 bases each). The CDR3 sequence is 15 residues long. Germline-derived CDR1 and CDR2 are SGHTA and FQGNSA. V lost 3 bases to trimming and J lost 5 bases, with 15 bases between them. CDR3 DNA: TGTGCCAGCAGCTTCGGGGCGACGGCGGGAGATACGCAGTATTTT. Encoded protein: CASSFGATAGDTQYF.

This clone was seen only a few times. The CDR3 sequence is CASSFKLARETQYF. The CDR3, as DNA: TGTGCCAGCAGCTTCAAACTAGCGAGAGAGACCCAGTACTTC. The rearrangement uses TRBV7-9 and TRBJ2-5, with 7 bases matching TRBD2. V was clipped by 3 bases and J by 4 bases; unmatched bases: 5. Per the germline V gene, CDR1 is SEHNR and CDR2 is FQNEAQ (reference sequence). The CDR3 sequence is 14 residues long.

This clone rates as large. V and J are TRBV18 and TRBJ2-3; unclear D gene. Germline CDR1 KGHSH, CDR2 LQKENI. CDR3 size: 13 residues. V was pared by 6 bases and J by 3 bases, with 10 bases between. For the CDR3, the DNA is TGTGCCAGCTCTAGTCCCCCTACAGATACGCAGTATTTT. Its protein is CASSSPPTDTQYF.

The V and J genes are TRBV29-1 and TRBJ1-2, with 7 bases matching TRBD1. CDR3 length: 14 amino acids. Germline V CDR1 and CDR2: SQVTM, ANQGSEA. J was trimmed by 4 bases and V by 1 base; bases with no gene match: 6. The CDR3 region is CSVEAGGVVYGYTF. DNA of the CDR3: TGCAGCGTTGAAGCAGGGGGGGTCGTCTATGGCTACACCTTC.

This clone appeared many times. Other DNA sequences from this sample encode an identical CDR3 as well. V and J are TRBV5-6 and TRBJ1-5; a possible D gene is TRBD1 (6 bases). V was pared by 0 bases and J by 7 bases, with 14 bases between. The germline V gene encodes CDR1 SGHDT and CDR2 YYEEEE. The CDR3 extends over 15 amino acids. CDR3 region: CASSLAGGGRQPQHF. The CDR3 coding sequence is TGTGCCAGCAGCTTGGCCGGAGGGGGAAGACAGCCCCAGCATTTT.

CDR3 region: CAWLDRLSTDTQYF. The CDR3 nucleotides are TGTGCCTGGTTAGACAGGCTTAGCACAGATACGCAGTATTTT. The gene calls are TRBV30 and TRBJ2-3; D possibly corresponds to TRBD1 (6 bases). The length of the CDR3 is 14 residues. Trimming stripped 5 bases from V and 0 bases from J, with 12 bases between. The germline gives CDR1 GTSNPN, CDR2 SVGIG (reference sequence).

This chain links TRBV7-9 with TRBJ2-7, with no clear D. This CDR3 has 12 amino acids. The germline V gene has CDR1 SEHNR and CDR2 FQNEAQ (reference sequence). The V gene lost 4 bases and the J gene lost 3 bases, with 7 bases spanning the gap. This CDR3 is CASSSSFYEQYF. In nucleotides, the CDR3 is TGTGCCAGCAGCTCGTCGTTCTACGAGCAGTACTTC.

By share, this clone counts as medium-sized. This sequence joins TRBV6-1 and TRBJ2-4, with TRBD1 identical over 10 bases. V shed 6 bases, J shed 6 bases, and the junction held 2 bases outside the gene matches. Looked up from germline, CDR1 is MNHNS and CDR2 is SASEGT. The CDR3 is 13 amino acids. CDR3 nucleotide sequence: TGTGCCAGCAGGAGGACAGGGGGAAACATTCAGTACTTC. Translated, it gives CASRRTGGNIQYF.